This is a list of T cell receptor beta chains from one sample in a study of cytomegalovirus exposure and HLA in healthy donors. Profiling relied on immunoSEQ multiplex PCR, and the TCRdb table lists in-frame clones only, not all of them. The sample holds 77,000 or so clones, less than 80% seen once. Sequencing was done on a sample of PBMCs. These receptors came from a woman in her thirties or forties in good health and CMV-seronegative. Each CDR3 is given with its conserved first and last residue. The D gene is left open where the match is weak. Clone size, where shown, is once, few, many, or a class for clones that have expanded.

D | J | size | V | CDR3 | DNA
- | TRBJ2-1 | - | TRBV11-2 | CASSSFNEQFF | TGTGCCAGCAGCTCCTTCAATGAGCAGTTCTTC
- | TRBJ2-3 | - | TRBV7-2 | CASSLSGPCTDTQYF | TGTGCCAGCAGCTTATCAGGTCCGTGCACAGATACGCAGTATTTT
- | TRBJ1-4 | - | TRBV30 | CALSGPTTNEKLFF | TGTGCCTTAAGTGGGCCAACAACTAATGAAAAACTGTTTTTT
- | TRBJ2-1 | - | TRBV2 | CASSEALNSKQFF | TGTGCCAGCAGTGAGGCGCTGAATAGCAAGCAGTTCTTC
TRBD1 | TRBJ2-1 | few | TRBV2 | CASRRQGGRYNEQFF | TGTGCCAGCCGCAGACAGGGGGGACGTTACAATGAGCAGTTCTTC
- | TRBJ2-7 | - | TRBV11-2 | CASSLAGDYEQYF | TGTGCCAGCAGCCTCGCAGGTGACTACGAGCAGTACTTC
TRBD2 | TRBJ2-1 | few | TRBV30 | CAWSLAGGQRSYNEQFF | TGTGCCTGGAGTCTAGCGGGGGGGCAGCGGTCCTACAATGAGCAGTTCTTC
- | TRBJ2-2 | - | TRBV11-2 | CASSPLTGELFF | TGTGCCAGCAGTCCTCTCACCGGGGAGCTGTTTTTT
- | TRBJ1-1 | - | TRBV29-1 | CSVLTLNTEAFF | TGCAGCGTTCTCACTTTGAACACTGAAGCTTTCTTT
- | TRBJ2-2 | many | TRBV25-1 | CASSESYDSSSTGELFF | TGTGCCAGCAGTGAATCCTACGACAGTTCCAGCACCGGGGAGCTGTTTTTT
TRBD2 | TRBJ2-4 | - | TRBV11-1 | CASSLGTSGSGNIQYF | TGTGCCAGCAGCTTAGGAACTAGCGGGAGTGGCAACATTCAGTACTTC
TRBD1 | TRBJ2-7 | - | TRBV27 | CASSQRTGYYEQYF | TGTGCCAGCAGTCAACGGACAGGGTACTACGAGCAGTACTTC
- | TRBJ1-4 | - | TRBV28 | CASSTGTPLGSNEKLFF | TGTGCCAGCAGTACCGGGACACCCCTGGGGTCTAATGAAAAACTGTTTTTT
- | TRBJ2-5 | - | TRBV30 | CAWRNLGGGETQYF | TGTGCCTGGAGGAACCTGGGGGGAGGAGAGACCCAGTACTTC
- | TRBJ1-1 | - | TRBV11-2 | CASSSLQGDTEAFF | TGTGCCAGCAGCTCCCTTCAGGGTGACACTGAAGCTTTCTTT
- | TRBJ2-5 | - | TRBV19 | CASSRGRLQETQYF | TGTGCCAGTAGTAGGGGGCGCCTTCAAGAGACCCAGTACTTC
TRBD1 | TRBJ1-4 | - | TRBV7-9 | CASSFRGQGGEKLFF | TGTGCCAGCAGCTTCCGGGGACAGGGAGGAGAAAAACTGTTTTTT
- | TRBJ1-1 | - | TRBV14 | CASSHDRMNTEAFF | TGTGCCAGCAGCCATGACAGGATGAACACTGAAGCTTTCTTT
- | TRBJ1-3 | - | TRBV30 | CAWSVWKGGSGNTIYF | TGTGCCTGGAGTGTATGGAAGGGGGGGTCTGGAAACACCATATATTTT
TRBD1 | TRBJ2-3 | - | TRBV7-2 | CASSLKTGGTDTQYF | TGTGCCAGCAGCCTCAAGACAGGGGGCACAGATACGCAGTATTTT
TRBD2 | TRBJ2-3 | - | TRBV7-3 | CASSLTGTNPRDTQYF | TGTGCCAGCAGCTTAACGGGGACTAATCCCCGAGATACGCAGTATTTT
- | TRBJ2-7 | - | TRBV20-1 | CSAGRTHEQYF | TGCAGTGCGGGCAGAACCCACGAGCAGTACTTC
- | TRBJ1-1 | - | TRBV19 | CASSCSRNTEAFF | TGTGCCAGTAGTTGTTCGAGGAACACTGAAGCTTTCTTT
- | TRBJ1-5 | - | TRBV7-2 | CASSSGGGSNQPQHF | TGTGCCAGCAGCTCCGGGGGGGGGAGCAATCAGCCCCAGCATTTT
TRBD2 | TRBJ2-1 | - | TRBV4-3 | CASSRLGTSGIYNEQFF | TGCGCCAGCAGCCGGCTCGGGACTAGCGGAATTTACAATGAGCAGTTCTTC
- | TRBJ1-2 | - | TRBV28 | CASSSQDLNYGYTF | TGTGCCAGCAGCTCCCAGGATCTTAACTATGGCTACACCTTC
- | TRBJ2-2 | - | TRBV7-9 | CASSRQQGFGGELFF | TGTGCCAGCAGCCGTCAACAGGGCTTCGGCGGGGAGCTGTTTTTT
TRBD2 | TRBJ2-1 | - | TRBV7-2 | CASSLATLTSGRALNNEQFF | TGTGCCAGCAGCTTAGCGACTTTGACTAGCGGGAGGGCCCTTAACAATGAGCAGTTCTTC
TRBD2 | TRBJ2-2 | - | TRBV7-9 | CASSLVAGVVTELFF | TGTGCCAGCAGCTTAGTTGCGGGAGTTGTTACGGAGCTGTTTTTT
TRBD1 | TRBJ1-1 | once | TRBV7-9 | CASSPRDRGLNEAFF | TGTGCCAGCAGCCCTCGGGACAGGGGGCTTAATGAAGCTTTCTTT
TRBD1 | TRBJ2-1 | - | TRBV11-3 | CASSSRDRGSNEQFF | TGTGCCAGCAGCTCCCGGGACAGGGGAAGCAATGAGCAGTTCTTC
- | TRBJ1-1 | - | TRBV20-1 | CSASEAPEAFF | TGCAGTGCTAGTGAGGCCCCTGAAGCTTTCTTT
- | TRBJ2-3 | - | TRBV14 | CASSQGGYRTDTQYF | TGTGCCAGCAGCCAAGGAGGGTATCGCACAGATACGCAGTATTTT
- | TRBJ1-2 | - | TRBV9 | CASSASPYGYTF | TGTGCCAGCAGCGCCTCCCCCTATGGCTACACCTTC
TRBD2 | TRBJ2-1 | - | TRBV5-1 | CASSPGTSGYNEQFF | TGCGCCAGCAGCCCGGGGACTAGCGGGTACAATGAGCAGTTCTTC
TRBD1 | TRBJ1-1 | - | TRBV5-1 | CASSLGQDRVTEAFF | TGCGCCAGCAGCTTAGGACAGGACAGGGTCACTGAAGCTTTCTTT
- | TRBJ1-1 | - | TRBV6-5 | CASSQPLGGTEAFF | TGTGCCAGCAGCCAACCGCTGGGAGGCACTGAAGCTTTCTTT
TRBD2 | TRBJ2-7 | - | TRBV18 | CASSQLAGAHEQYF | TGTGCCAGCTCTCAACTAGCGGGAGCCCACGAGCAGTACTTC
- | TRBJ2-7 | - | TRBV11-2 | CASSFYQNYEQYF | TGTGCCAGCAGCTTTTACCAGAACTACGAGCAGTACTTC
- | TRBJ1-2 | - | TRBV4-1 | CASSQVQDYTYGYTF | TGCGCCAGCAGCCAAGTACAGGACTATACTTATGGCTACACCTTC
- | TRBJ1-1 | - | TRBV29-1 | CSVEFPGGGTEAFF | TGCAGCGTTGAGTTTCCGGGGGGCGGCACTGAAGCTTTCTTT
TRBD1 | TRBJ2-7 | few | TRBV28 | CASSPPTGLEQYF | TGTGCCAGCAGTCCCCCGACAGGGCTCGAGCAGTACTTC
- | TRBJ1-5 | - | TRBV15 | CASSDIHSNQPQHF | TGTGCCAGTTCGGACATACATAGCAATCAGCCCCAGCATTTT
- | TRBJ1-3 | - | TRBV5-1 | CASSEGFAGNTIYF | TGCGCCAGCAGTGAGGGATTTGCTGGAAACACCATATATTTT
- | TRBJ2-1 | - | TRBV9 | CASSVAGAGEQFF | TGTGCCAGCAGCGTAGCTGGGGCGGGGGAGCAGTTCTTC